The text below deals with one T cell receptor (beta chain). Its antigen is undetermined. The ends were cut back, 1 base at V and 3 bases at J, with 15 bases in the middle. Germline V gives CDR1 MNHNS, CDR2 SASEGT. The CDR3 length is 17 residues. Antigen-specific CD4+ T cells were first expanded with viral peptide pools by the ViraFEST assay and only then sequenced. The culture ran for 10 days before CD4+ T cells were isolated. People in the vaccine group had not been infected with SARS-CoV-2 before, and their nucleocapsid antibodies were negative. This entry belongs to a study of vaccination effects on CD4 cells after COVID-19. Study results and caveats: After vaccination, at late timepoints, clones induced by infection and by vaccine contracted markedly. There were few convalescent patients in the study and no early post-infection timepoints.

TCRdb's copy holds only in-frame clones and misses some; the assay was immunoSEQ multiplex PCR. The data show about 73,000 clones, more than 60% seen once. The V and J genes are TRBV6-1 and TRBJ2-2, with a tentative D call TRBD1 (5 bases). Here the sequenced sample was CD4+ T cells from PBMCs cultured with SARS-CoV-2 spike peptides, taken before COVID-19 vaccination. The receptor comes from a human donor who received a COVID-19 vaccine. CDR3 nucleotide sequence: TGTGCCAGCAGTGAAGGTGGGGCCGGGTTGGACACCGGGGAGCTGTTTTTT. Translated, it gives CASSEGGAGLDTGELFF.